This TCR beta chain was retrieved from a study of human T cells and chemical hapten exposure. V was clipped by 5 bases and J by 4 bases, with 10 bases between them. The CDR3 extends over 13 amino acids. The germline CDR1 and CDR2 sequences are SGHNT and YENEEA. In TCRdb, the RACE reads were re-called with MiXCR into one record per CDR3 protein. Found here are about 99,000 distinct CDR3 sequences, roughly 12% of them singletons; the top ten hold roughly 2%. Findings and caveats of the study: The study found expanded TCRs formed significantly more large CDR3 similarity clusters than controls.

The time point here: patch test 1, 2 weeks after DPC sensitization. The sample's treatment: therapeutic diphenylcyclopropenone sensitization with weekly scalp DPC. Comment on this clonotype: Its target is unknown.

V gene TRBV11-3 combines with J gene TRBJ2-3; the D is unclear. Material: whole blood, obtained in connection with sensitization to the hapten diphenylcyclopropenone (DPC). The sequence was collected from a woman aged 35 to 49 with alopecia areata. Some clones in this sample may be carry-over from other donors' samples. The CDR3 sequence: CASSPSGPDTQYF. Here the CDR3 DNA reads TGTGCCAGCAGCCCGTCTGGTCCAGATACGCAGTATTTT. The whole variable domain, filled in from reference TRBV11-3 and TRBJ2-3, reads EAGVVQSPRYKIIEKKQPVAFWCNPISGHNTLYWYLQNLGQGPELLIRYENEEAVDDSQLPKDRFSAERLKGVDSTLKIQPAELGDSAVYLCASSPSGPDTQYFGPGTRLTVL.